The 8 T cell receptor beta chains below were found in one sample sequenced in a study of PD-L1 blockade in urothelial cancer. Sequencing was performed with immunoSEQ multiplex PCR; in TCRdb, only in-frame clones are kept and a portion is missing. The sample includes some 52,000 clones, roughly 84% of them seen just once. The specimen was PBMCs, collected around atezolizumab (anti-PD-L1) treatment. Receptor source: a man between 40 and 49 years old with urothelial cancer.

This chain connects TRBV10-2 to TRBJ2-1; TRBD1 aligns across 7 bases. CDR1 and CDR2 from the germline V gene are WSHSY and SAAADI. This CDR3 spans 11 amino acids. The ends lost 5 bases at V and 9 bases at J; junction bases unmatched: 1. The CDR3 sequence is CASSRDSEQFF. The CDR3 nucleotides read TGCGCCAGCAGTCGGGACAGTGAGCAGTTCTTC.

This clone occurred a few times. This chain links TRBV10-3 with TRBJ1-5; no reliable D call. The CDR3 extends over 15 amino acids. Germline V gives CDR1 ENHRY, CDR2 SYGVKD. With 5 bases removed from V and 4 bases from J, the gap between germline ends came to 15 bases. CDR3 in DNA: TGTGCCATCAGTCGCGAAACTAGTTTTAATCAGCCCCAGCATTTT. Its translation is CAISRETSFNQPQHF.

The chain combines TRBV27 with TRBJ2-7, with no clear D. V was cut by 5 bases and J by 0 bases, with 17 bases left in between. Germline-derived CDR1 and CDR2 are MNHEY and SMNVEV (reference sequence). The CDR3 is made up of 16 amino acids. The CDR3 is CASSLLTARSSYEQYF. The DNA of the CDR3 is TGTGCCAGCAGTCTCCTTACGGCGCGGAGCTCCTACGAGCAGTACTTC.

This clone was seen only a few times. The V gene is TRBV9, the J gene TRBJ2-3; 10 bases align to TRBD2. With 4 bases clipped from V and 4 bases from J, the junction kept 9 bases outside the gene matches. There are 16 residues in the CDR3. Germline V CDR1 and CDR2: SGDLS, YYNGEE. The CDR3 DNA reads TGTGCCAGCAGCCTCTCCCCTAGCGGGAGTGCAGATACGCAGTATTTT. This gives the protein CASSLSPSGSADTQYF.

The chain combines TRBV28 with TRBJ2-5; the D gene is possibly TRBD1 (5 bases). Germline lookup yields CDR1 MDHEN and CDR2 SYDVKM. The CDR3 runs to 12 residues. Trimming took off 10 bases at V and 1 base at J, with 10 bases between the two ends. The CDR3 here is CATLDSQETQYF. The CDR3 bases are TGTGCCACCCTCGACAGCCAAGAGACCCAGTACTTC.

This clone has only a few counts. The same CDR3 is also encoded by other DNA sequences in this sample. The chain couples TRBV28 to TRBJ2-1; TRBD2 aligns across 13 bases. V was pared by 4 bases and J by 7 bases, with 7 bases of the junction left unmatched. CDR1 is MDHEN, CDR2 SYDVKM, per germline. The CDR3 runs 16 residues. Here the CDR3 DNA reads TGTGCCAGCAGTTCACCGGGACTAGCGGGGACGAATGAGCAGTTCTTC. Translated, it gives CASSSPGLAGTNEQFF.

With respect to this clone: One end of the junction does not line up with germline, which may come from a read error. The chain has TRBV6-1 and TRBJ1-1; the D gene is possibly TRBD1 (6 bases). The CDR3 sequence is 13 residues long. Germline values: CDR1 MNHNS, CDR2 SASEGT. Here the CDR3 DNA reads TGTGCCAGCAGTGAAAGGGGGAACTCTGAAGCTTTCTTT. Its translation is CASSERGNSEAFF.

The chain uses TRBV5-1 and TRBJ2-7; TRBD1 agrees at 9 bases. Germline CDR1 SGHRS, CDR2 YFSETQ. The CDR3 sequence is 15 residues long. With V trimmed by 0 bases and J by 4 bases, 5 bases remained unmatched. The CDR3 region has the DNA TGCGCCAGCAGCTTGGCCTCGGGACAGGGTTACGAGCAGTACTTC. Its protein is CASSLASGQGYEQYF.